Each of the 3 T cell receptor beta chains below was sequenced from the same sample in a study of T cell responses to AZD1222 COVID-19 vaccine (TCRdb year 2021). The time point label here, explained by the study, means: about 28 days (+/-7) after the second vaccine dose. Library creation used the immunoSEQ multiplex PCR assay. TCRdb holds this immuneACCESS table with in-frame rearrangements only. Some clones are missing; in checked studies, unresolved V genes explain under half, and the rest has no known cause. This sample comprises 150,000 to 200,000 clones, around 88% of them detected only once. The ten largest clones represent 0.85% to 1.1% of the sample. Sample: peripheral blood, taken 28 days after the second AZD1222 dose. Source of these receptors: an adult who received the AZD1222 COVID-19 vaccine.

The chain has TRBV19 and TRBJ1-5, with D tentatively TRBD1 (6 bases). Trimming cost V 6 bases and J 6 bases, with 15 bases left between them. CDR3 length equals 14 residues. Germline CDR1 is LNHDA and CDR2 is SQIVND (reference sequence). The CDR3: CASSPRGIIQPQHF. CDR3 bases: TGTGCCAGTAGCCCCAGGGGTATTATTCAGCCCCAGCATTTT.

This clone was recorded only once. The chain couples TRBV5-1 to TRBJ1-1; D is ambiguous. This CDR3 is built from 14 residues. V was trimmed by 3 bases and J by 3 bases, leaving 12 bases between them. The V gene's germline CDR1 is SGHRS and CDR2 YFSETQ. The CDR3 spells CASSSPGRDTEAFF. For the CDR3, the DNA is TGCGCCAGCAGCTCCCCCGGGAGGGACACTGAAGCTTTCTTT.

The chain links TRBV15 to TRBJ2-5, with D unresolved. Germline CDR1 and CDR2: LNHNV and YYDKDF (reference sequence). The CDR3 has 14 residues. V was clipped by 0 bases and J by 1 base, with 6 bases between them. CDR3 nucleotides: TGTGCCACCAGCAGAGATCGAGTCCAAGAGACCCAGTACTTC. Protein sequence: CATSRDRVQETQYF.